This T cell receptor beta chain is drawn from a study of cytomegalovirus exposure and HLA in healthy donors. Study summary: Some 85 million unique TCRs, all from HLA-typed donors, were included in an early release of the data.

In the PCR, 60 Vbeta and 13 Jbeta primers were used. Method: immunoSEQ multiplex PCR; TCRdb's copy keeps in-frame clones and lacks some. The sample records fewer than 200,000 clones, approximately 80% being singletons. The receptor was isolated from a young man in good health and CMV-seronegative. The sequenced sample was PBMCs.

CDR3 amino acids: CASSFKTGNTEAFF. In DNA, the CDR3 is TGTGCCAGCAGCTTTAAAACAGGGAACACTGAAGCTTTCTTT. The rearrangement joins TRBV7-9 to TRBJ1-1, with D tentatively TRBD1 (5 bases). V was clipped by 3 bases and J by 1 base, with 9 bases between them. The CDR3 runs 14 residues. Germline CDR1 and CDR2: SEHNR and FQNEAQ (reference sequence). Full variable domain (outside the CDR3, taken from reference TRBV7-9 and TRBJ1-1): DTGVSQNPRHKITKRGQNVTFRCDPISEHNRLYWYRQTLGQGPEFLTYFQNEAQLEKSRLLSDRFSAERPKGSFSTLEIQRTEQGDSAMYLCASSFKTGNTEAFFGQGTRLTVV.